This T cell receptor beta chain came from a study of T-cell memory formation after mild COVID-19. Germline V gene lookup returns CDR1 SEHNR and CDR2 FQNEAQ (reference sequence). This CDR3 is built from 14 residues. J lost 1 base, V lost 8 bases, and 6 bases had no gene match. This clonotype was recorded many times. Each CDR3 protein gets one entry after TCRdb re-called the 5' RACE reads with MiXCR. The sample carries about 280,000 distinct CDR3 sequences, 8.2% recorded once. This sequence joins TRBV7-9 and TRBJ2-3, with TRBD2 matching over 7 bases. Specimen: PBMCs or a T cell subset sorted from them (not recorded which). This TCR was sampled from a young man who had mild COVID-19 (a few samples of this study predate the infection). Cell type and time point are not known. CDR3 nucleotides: TGTGCCAGCCTCCGGGACTACGGCACAGATACGCAGTATTTT. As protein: CASLRDYGTDTQYF.